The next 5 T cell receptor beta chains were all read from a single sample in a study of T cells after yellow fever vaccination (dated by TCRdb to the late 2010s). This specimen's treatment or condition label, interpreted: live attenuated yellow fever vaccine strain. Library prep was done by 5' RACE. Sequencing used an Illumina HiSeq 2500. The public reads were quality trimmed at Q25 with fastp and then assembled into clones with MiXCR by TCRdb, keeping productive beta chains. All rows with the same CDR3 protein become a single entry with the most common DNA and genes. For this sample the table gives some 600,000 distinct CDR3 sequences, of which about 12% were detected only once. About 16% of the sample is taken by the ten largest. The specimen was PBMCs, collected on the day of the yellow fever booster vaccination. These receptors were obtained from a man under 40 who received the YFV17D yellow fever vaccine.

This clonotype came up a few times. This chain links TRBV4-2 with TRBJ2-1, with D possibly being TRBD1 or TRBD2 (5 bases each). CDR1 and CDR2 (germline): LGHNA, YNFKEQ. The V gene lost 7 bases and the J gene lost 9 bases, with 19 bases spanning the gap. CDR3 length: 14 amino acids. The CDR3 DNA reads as TGTGCCAGCACCACATATTCGGGGCTACCTGAGCAGTTCTTC. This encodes CASTTYSGLPEQFF.

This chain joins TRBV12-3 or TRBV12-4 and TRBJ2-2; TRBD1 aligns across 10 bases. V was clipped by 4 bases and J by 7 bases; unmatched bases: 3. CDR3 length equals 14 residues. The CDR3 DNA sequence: TGTGCCAGCAGTTGGGGGACAGGGGACGGGGAGCTGTTTTTT. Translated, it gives CASSWGTGDGELFF.

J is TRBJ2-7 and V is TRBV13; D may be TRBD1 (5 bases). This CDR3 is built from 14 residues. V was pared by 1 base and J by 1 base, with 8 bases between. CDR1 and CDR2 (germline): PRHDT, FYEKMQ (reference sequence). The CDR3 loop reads CASSLARQSYEQYF. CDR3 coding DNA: TGTGCCAGCAGCTTAGCCCGACAGTCCTACGAGCAGTACTTC. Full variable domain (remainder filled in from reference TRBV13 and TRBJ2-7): AAGVIQSPRHLIKEKRETATLKCYPIPRHDTVYWYQQGPGQDPQFLISFYEKMQSDKGSIPDRFSAQQFSDYHSELNMSSLELGDSALYFCASSLARQSYEQYFGPGTRLTVT.

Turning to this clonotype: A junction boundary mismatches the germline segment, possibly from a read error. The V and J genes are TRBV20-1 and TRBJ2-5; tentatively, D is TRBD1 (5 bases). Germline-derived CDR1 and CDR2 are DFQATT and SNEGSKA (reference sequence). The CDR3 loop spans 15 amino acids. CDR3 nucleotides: TGCAGTGCTAGTTCGCTATGGGGCGCGGCGAAGACCAAGTACTTC. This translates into CSASSLWGAAKTKYF.

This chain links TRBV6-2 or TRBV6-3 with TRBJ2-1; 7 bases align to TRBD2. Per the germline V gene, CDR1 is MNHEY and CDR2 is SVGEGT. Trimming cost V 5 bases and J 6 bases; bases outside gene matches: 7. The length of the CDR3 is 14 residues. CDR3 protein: CASSKSGTFNEQFF. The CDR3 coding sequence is TGTGCCAGCAGTAAGAGCGGGACCTTCAATGAGCAGTTCTTC.